The 15 T cell receptor beta chains below come from one sample, sequenced in a study of immune evolution from preneoplasia to lung adenocarcinoma. Repertoires were generated with immunoSEQ multiplex PCR, while TCRdb's copy carries only in-frame clones and drops some. In the table there are about 5,700 clones, less than 85% of which are singletons. The material sequenced was FFPE adjacent normal lung tissue. These receptors came from a person between 65 and 79 years old with lung adenocarcinoma.

The chain is built from TRBV5-6 and TRBJ2-5; 9 positions agree with TRBD2. V trimming: 2 bases; J trimming: 1 base; junction bases outside the gene matches: 6. The CDR3 has 16 residues. Germline V gives CDR1 SGHDT, CDR2 YYEEEE. The CDR3 bases are TGTGCCAGCAGCTTATGGGCGGGGGGGCCCCAAGAGACCCAGTACTTC. This encodes CASSLWAGGPQETQYF.

As for this clone: This sample includes further DNA sequences coding for the same CDR3. The chain recombines TRBV5-1 with TRBJ2-5; possibly TRBD1 or TRBD2 for D (5 bases each). The CDR3 is made up of 14 amino acids. The germline V and J ends were trimmed by 0 bases and 0 bases, with 6 bases remaining between them. Germline V gene lookup returns CDR1 SGHRS and CDR2 YFSETQ. The CDR3 coding sequence is TGCGCCAGCAGCTTGGTGGGGGACCAAGAGACCCAGTACTTC. Protein product: CASSLVGDQETQYF. Filled out from reference TRBV5-1 and TRBJ2-5, the complete variable domain reads KAGVTQTPRYLIKTRGQQVTLSCSPISGHRSVSWYQQTPGQGLQFLFEYFSETQRNKGNFPGRFSGRQFSNSRSEMNVSTLELGDSALYLCASSLVGDQETQYFGPGTRLLVL.

There are a few counts of this clone. The chain carries TRBV7-2 and TRBJ2-7; 7 bases agree with TRBD2. Unmatched junction bases numbered 4, after V lost 3 bases and J lost 2 bases. This CDR3 has 14 residues. Germline CDR1 reads SGHTA; CDR2 reads FQGNSA. The CDR3 bases are TGTGCCAGCAGCTTTAGCGGGCGTGCCTACGAGCAGTACTTC. Protein: CASSFSGRAYEQYF.

The rearrangement links TRBV6-4 to TRBJ2-2, with a tentative D call TRBD2 (5 bases). The length of the CDR3 is 14 residues. Germline V lookup: CDR1 MRHNA, CDR2 SNTAGT. V was pared by 8 bases and J by 0 bases, with 10 bases between. This chain's CDR3 is CASARESNTGELFF. For the CDR3, the DNA is TGTGCCAGCGCGAGGGAGTCGAACACCGGGGAGCTGTTTTTT.

The rearrangement links TRBV29-1 to TRBJ1-1; D may be TRBD1 (6 bases). Germline V lookup: CDR1 SQVTM, CDR2 ANQGSEA. The CDR3 runs to 11 residues. The CDR3 sequence is CLGGRETEAFF. The CDR3 coding sequence is TGCCTAGGGGGGCGCGAAACTGAAGCTTTCTTT.

The chain links TRBV30 to TRBJ1-2, with D perhaps TRBD1 (6 bases). The CDR3 is 14 residues long. Per the germline V gene, CDR1 is GTSNPN and CDR2 is SVGIG (reference sequence). Trimming removed 3 bases at V and 4 bases at J, with 15 bases between. The DNA for the CDR3 is TGTGCCTGGAGCCCACTCGGGGGCCTCTATGGCTACACCTTC. Encoded protein: CAWSPLGGLYGYTF.

The rearrangement uses TRBV14 and TRBJ2-7, with D possibly TRBD1 on 6 matching bases. The CDR3 totals 15 residues. CDR1 is SGHDN and CDR2 is FVKESK in the germline V gene. Trimming took 2 bases from V and 2 from J, leaving 13 bases between them. This CDR3 reads CASSQFQDRTYEQYF. CDR3 DNA sequence: TGTGCCAGCAGCCAATTTCAGGACAGAACCTACGAGCAGTACTTC.

The chain carries TRBV5-1 and TRBJ2-7; D is unclear. V was cut by 4 bases and J by 5 bases, with 7 bases left in between. The length of the CDR3 is 11 residues. CDR1 and CDR2 from the germline V gene are SGHRS and YFSETQ. Written as DNA, the CDR3 is TGCGCCAGCAGCAACAGCCACGAGCAGTACTTC. It codes for CASSNSHEQYF.

The chain joins TRBV30 to TRBJ1-6, with D possibly matching TRBD1 (6 bases). The CDR3 loop spans 15 amino acids. Germline CDR1 GTSNPN, CDR2 SVGIG (reference sequence). V was shortened by 7 bases and J by 7 bases, with 20 bases between the two germline ends. The CDR3 coding sequence is TGTGCCTCCCCCGCTAACCAGGGGTGGAATTCACCCCTCCACTTT. Its protein product is CASPANQGWNSPLHF. Full variable domain (outside the CDR3, taken from reference TRBV30 and TRBJ1-6): SQTIHQWPATLVQPVGSPLSLECTVEGTSNPNLYWYRQAAGRGLQLLFYSVGIGQISSEVPQNLSASRPQDRQFILSSKKLLLSDSGFYLCASPANQGWNSPLHFGNGTRLTVT.

The chain uses TRBV9 and TRBJ2-1; 7 nucleotides match TRBD2. Unmatched junction bases numbered 8, after V lost 0 bases and J lost 8 bases. The germline CDR1 and CDR2 sequences are SGDLS and YYNGEE. The CDR3 has 15 residues. The CDR3, as DNA: TGTGCCAGCAGCGTAGACGGGCGGGAGCTGGATGAGCAGTTCTTC. Translating it yields CASSVDGRELDEQFF.

This chain's CDR3 is CASSFGQGDSGPQHF. CDR3 coding DNA: TGTGCCAGCAGCTTCGGACAGGGTGATTCAGGGCCCCAGCATTTT. The rearrangement joins TRBV7-2 to TRBJ1-5; 8 positions agree with TRBD1. Germline assignment: CDR1 SGHTA and CDR2 FQGNSA. The CDR3 sequence is 15 residues long. V was clipped by 3 bases and J by 9 bases; unmatched bases: 10. Supplemented by reference TRBV7-2 and TRBJ1-5, the full variable domain reads GAGVSQSPSNKVTEKGKDVELRCDPISGHTALYWYRQSLGQGLEFLIYFQGNSAPDKSGLPSDRFSAERTGGSVSTLTIQRTQQEDSAVYLCASSFGQGDSGPQHFGDGTRLSIL.

The chain combines TRBV6-1 with TRBJ1-2; D possibly corresponds to TRBD1 (5 bases). Trimming removed 5 bases at V and 7 bases at J, with 20 bases between. Germline V gene lookup returns CDR1 MNHNS and CDR2 SASEGT. The CDR3 runs 15 residues. The CDR3 DNA reads as TGTGCCAGCAGTAAATCTTCGGGACGAAACAGTGGCTACACCTTC. The encoded protein is CASSKSSGRNSGYTF.

V is TRBV6-1 and J is TRBJ1-1, with D maybe TRBD1 (6 bases). Trimming stripped 4 bases from V and 3 bases from J, with 12 bases between. This CDR3 is built from 14 residues. The V gene's germline CDR1 is MNHNS and CDR2 SASEGT. CDR3 nucleotides: TGTGCCAGCAGTGTTGAGGGGGTCTACACTGAAGCTTTCTTT. Translating it yields CASSVEGVYTEAFF.

This clone was seen a handful of times. The chain links TRBV4-1 to TRBJ1-1; D might be TRBD1 (5 bases). The germline V and J ends were trimmed by 1 base and 6 bases, with 21 bases remaining between them. This CDR3 has 17 residues. Germline V CDR1 and CDR2: MGHRA, YSYEKL. DNA for the CDR3: TGCGCCAGCAGCCAAGCACTATTACACGGCTTGGGGCCTGAAGCTTTCTTT. It codes for CASSQALLHGLGPEAFF.

This clone was counted once. The chain is built from TRBV14 and TRBJ2-7; 8 positions agree with TRBD2. The germline gives CDR1 SGHDN, CDR2 FVKESK. The CDR3 consists of 14 residues. V was pared by 2 bases and J by 5 bases, with 5 bases of the junction left unmatched. The CDR3 loop is CASSQLTSVNEQYF. CDR3 bases: TGTGCCAGCAGCCAACTGACTAGCGTGAACGAGCAGTACTTC.